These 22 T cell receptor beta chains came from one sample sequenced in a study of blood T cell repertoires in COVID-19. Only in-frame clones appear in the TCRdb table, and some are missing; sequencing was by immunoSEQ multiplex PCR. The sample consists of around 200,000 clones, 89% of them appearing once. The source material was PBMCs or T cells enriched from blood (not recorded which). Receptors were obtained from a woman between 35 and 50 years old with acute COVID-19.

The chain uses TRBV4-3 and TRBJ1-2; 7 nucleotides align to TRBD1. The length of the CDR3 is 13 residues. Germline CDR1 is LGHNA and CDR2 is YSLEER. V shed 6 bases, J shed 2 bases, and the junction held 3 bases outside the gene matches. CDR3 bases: TGCGCCAGCAGTCCGACAGGGAACTATGGCTACACCTTC. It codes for CASSPTGNYGYTF.

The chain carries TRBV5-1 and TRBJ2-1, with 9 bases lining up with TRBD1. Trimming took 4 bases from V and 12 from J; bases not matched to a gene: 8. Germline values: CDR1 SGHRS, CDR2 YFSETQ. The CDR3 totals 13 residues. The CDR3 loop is CASSPIQGAGQFF. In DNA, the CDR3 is TGCGCCAGCAGCCCAATACAGGGGGCAGGGCAGTTCTTC.

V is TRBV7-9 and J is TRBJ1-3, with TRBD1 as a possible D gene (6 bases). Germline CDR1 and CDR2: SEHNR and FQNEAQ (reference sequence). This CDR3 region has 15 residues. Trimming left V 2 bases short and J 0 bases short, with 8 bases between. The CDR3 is CASSLQGGSGNTIYF. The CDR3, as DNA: TGTGCCAGCAGCTTACAAGGGGGCTCTGGAAACACCATATATTTT.

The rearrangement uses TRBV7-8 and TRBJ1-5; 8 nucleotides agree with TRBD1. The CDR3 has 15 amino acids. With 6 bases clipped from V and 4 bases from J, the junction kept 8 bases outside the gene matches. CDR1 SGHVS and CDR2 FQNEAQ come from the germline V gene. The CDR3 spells CASSSWGQENQPQHF. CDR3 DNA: TGTGCCAGCAGTTCTTGGGGACAGGAGAATCAGCCCCAGCATTTT.

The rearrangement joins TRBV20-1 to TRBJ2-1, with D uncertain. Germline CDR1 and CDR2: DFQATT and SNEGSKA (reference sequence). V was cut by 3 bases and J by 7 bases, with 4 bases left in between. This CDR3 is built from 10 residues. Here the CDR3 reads CSASRNEQFF. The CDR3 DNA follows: TGCAGTGCTAGCAGGAATGAGCAGTTCTTC.

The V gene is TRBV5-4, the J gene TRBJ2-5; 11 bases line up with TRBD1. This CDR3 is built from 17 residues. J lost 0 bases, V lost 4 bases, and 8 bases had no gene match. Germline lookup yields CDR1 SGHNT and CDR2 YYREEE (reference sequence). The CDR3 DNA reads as TGTGCCAGCAGCCAAGGGGGGACAGGGGGGTACCAAGAGACCCAGTACTTC. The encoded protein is CASSQGGTGGYQETQYF.

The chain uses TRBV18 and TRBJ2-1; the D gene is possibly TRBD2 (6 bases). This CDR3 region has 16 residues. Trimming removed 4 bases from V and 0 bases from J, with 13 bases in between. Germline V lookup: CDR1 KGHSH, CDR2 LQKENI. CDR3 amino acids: CASSLTSPDSYNEQFF. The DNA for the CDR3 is TGTGCCAGCTCACTAACTAGCCCCGACTCCTACAATGAGCAGTTCTTC. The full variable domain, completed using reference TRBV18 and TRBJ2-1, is NAGVMQNPRHLVRRRGQEARLRCSPMKGHSHVYWYRQLPEEGLKFMVYLQKENIIDESGMPKERFSAEFPKEGPSILRIQQVVRGDSAAYFCASSLTSPDSYNEQFFGPGTRLTVL.

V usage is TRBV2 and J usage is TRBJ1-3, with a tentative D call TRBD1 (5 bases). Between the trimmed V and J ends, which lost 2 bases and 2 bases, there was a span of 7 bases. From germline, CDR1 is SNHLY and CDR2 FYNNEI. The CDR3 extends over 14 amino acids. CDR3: CASSEPRAGNTIYF. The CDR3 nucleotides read TGTGCCAGCAGTGAACCCAGGGCTGGAAACACCATATATTTT.

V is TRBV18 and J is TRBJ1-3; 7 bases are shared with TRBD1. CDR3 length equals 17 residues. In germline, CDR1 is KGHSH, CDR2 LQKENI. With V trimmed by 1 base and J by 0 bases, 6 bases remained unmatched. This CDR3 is CASSPLGQANSGNTIYF. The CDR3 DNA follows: TGTGCCAGCTCACCACTCGGACAGGCCAACTCTGGAAACACCATATATTTT.

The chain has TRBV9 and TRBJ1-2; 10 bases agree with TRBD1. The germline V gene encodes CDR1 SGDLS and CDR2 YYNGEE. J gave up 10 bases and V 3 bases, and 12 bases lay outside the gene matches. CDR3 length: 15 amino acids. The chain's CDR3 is CASSAPVGTGEDYTF. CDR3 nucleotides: TGTGCCAGCAGCGCCCCTGTCGGGACAGGGGAAGACTACACCTTC.

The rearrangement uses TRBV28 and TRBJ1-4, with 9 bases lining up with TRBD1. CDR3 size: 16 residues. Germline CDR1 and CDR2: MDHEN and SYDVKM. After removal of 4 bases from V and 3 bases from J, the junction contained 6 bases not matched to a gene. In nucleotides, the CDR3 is TGTGCCAGCAGTTGGACAGGGGATAGGGCTAATGAAAAACTGTTTTTT. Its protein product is CASSWTGDRANEKLFF.

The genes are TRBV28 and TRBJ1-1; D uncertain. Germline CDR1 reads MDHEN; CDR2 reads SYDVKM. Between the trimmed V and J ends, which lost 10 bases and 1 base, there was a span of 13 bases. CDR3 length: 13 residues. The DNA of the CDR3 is TGTGCCACCTATCCCTCGTGGAACACTGAAGCTTTCTTT. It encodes CATYPSWNTEAFF.

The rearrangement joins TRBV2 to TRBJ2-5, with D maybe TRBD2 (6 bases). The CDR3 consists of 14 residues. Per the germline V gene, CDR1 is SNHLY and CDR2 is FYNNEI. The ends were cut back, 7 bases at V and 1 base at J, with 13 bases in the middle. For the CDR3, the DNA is TGTGCCAGCAAGGAGGGACGGGCCCAAGAGACCCAGTACTTC. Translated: CASKEGRAQETQYF.

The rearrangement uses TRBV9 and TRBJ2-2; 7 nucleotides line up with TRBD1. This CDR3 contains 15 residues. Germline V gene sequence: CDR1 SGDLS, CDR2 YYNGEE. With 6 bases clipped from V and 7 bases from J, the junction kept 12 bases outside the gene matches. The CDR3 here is CASTPHRGRDGELFF. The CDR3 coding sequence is TGTGCCAGCACCCCCCACAGGGGAAGGGACGGGGAGCTGTTTTTT.

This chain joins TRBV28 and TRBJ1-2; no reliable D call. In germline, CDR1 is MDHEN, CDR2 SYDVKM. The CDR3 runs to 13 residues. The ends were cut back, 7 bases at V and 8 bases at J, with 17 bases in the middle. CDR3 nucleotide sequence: TGTGCCAGCACCGCGGGAACACCTAGGGGCTACACCTTC. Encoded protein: CASTAGTPRGYTF.

The CDR3 is CASSLEVTGIGELFF. CDR3 bases: TGTGCCAGCAGCCTAGAAGTGACAGGGATCGGGGAGCTGTTTTTT. The chain carries TRBV3-1 (or the pseudogene TRBV3-2) and TRBJ2-2, with 7 bases fitting TRBD1. Germline CDR1 and CDR2: LGHDT and YNNKEL (reference sequence). The CDR3 contains 15 residues. Unmatched junction bases numbered 9, after V lost 4 bases and J lost 7 bases.

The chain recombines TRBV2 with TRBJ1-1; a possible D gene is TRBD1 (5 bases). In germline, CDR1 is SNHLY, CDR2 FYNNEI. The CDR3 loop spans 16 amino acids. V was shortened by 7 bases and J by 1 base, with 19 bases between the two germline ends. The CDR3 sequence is CASIPDRPRTNTEAFF. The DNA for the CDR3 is TGTGCCAGCATCCCTGACAGACCTAGAACGAACACTGAAGCTTTCTTT.

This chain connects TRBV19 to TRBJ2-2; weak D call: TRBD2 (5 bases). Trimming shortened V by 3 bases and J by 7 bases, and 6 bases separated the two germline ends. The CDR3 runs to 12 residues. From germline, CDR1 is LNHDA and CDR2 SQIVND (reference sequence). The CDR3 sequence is CASSIRGGELFF. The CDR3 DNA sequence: TGTGCCAGTAGTATTCGGGGCGGGGAGCTGTTTTTT.

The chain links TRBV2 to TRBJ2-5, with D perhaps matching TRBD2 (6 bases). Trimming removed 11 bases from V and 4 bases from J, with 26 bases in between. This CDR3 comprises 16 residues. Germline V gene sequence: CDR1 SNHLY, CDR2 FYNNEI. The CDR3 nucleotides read TGTGCCTGTGGTCGATTTAGCGGAGCGGGCCCAGAGACCCAGTACTTC. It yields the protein CACGRFSGAGPETQYF.

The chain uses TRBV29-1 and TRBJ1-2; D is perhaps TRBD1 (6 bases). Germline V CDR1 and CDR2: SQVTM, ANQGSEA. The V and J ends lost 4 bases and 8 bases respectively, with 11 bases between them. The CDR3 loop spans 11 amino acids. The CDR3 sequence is CSVATGRGYTF. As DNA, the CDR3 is TGCAGCGTTGCGACAGGTCGGGGCTACACCTTC. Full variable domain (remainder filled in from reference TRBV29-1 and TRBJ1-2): SAVISQKPSRDICQRGTSLTIQCQVDSQVTMMFWYRQQPGQSLTLIATANQGSEATYESGFVIDKFPISRPNLTFSTLTVSNMSPEDSSIYLCSVATGRGYTFGSGTRLTVV.

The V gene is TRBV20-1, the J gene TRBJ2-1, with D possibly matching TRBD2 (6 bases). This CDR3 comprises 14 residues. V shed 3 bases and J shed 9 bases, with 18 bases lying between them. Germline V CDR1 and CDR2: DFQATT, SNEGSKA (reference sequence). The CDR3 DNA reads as TGCAGTGCTAGTCCCACGGGACTCCGCTCTGAGCAGTTCTTC. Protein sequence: CSASPTGLRSEQFF.

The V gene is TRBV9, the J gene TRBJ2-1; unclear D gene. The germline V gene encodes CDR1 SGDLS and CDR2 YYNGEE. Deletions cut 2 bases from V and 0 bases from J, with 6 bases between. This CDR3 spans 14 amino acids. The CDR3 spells CASSVYSSYNEQFF. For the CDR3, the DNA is TGTGCCAGCAGCGTGTACAGCTCCTACAATGAGCAGTTCTTC.